This T cell receptor beta chain came from a study of molecular identifiers for immune sequencing clone quantification. Study-level results: Detecting spiked Jurkat TCR RNA from one cell among roughly 1 million naive cells was reportedly possible. Clones that exceeded 20 RNA copies held over 98% of effector molecules, yet under 1% in naive cells. Sharing of a barcode by identical TCR molecules could cause highly expanded clone sizes to be underestimated.

TCRdb re-analysed the PCR reads in MiXCR, keeping a single row per CDR3 protein. Of 550,000 to 750,000 distinct CDR3 sequences in the sample, just under 20% were seen once. Germline CDR1 SGDLS, CDR2 YYNGEE. CDR3 length: 16 amino acids. V was pared by 0 bases and J by 2 bases, with 6 bases of the junction left unmatched. This clonotype was detected many times. Its antigen is undetermined. Specimen: naive CD8+ T cells from blood, with Jurkat cell RNA spiked in. Noted subset: FACS-sorted CD8+CD4-CCR7+CD45RA+ naive T cells. The genes are TRBV9 and TRBJ2-5; 8 bases fit TRBD2. This receptor was obtained from a human donor in good health. Some libraries in this study had Jurkat cell RNA spiked in. CDR3 sequence: CASSVGGGGSQETQYF. In nucleotides, the CDR3 is TGTGCCAGCAGCGTAGGCGGCGGGGGGTCTCAAGAGACCCAGTACTTC.